The next 6 T cell receptor beta chains were all read from a single sample in a study of shared clonotypes between healthy human individuals. Measured with immunoSEQ multiplex PCR; TCRdb has only the in-frame clones, and not every one. This sample has approximately 320,000 clones; around 90% occur once, and the top ten carry under 20%. The specimen sequenced was memory CD8+ T cells sorted from blood. This sample's subset: CD45RO+ cells pooled with CCR7-negative TemRA cells. The receptor set was obtained from a man in his late teens or twenties in good health.

The CDR3 here is CASSPHPGLSYEQYF. The CDR3 DNA sequence: TGTGCCAGCTCACCACATCCGGGTCTCTCCTACGAGCAGTACTTC. The chain joins TRBV18 to TRBJ2-7; no clear D. This CDR3 has 15 residues. Germline V lookup: CDR1 KGHSH, CDR2 LQKENI. The ends were cut back, 1 base at V and 0 bases at J, with 10 bases in the middle. The variable domain in full, with the rest retrieved from reference TRBV18 and TRBJ2-7, is NAGVMQNPRHLVRRRGQEARLRCSPMKGHSHVYWYRQLPEEGLKFMVYLQKENIIDESGMPKERFSAEFPKEGPSILRIQQVVRGDSAAYFCASSPHPGLSYEQYFGPGTRLTVT.

The rearrangement uses TRBV28 and TRBJ1-1; 7 bases agree with TRBD1. Germline V lookup: CDR1 MDHEN, CDR2 SYDVKM. V shed 3 bases and J 3 bases; nucleotides not matched to a gene: 4. There are 14 residues in the CDR3. CDR3 coding DNA: TGTGCCAGCAGTTTCCCTACAGGGGACACTGAAGCTTTCTTT. Translated, it gives CASSFPTGDTEAFF.

The gene calls are TRBV11-2 and TRBJ1-3; TRBD1 is a possible D gene (6 bases). The CDR3 spans 16 residues. V was cut by 1 base and J by 4 bases, with 14 bases left in between. Germline values: CDR1 SGHAT, CDR2 FQNNGV. CDR3: CASSLVPGAGGNTIYF. The CDR3 DNA is TGTGCCAGCAGCTTAGTCCCGGGGGCAGGAGGAAACACCATATATTTT.

CDR3 DNA: TGCGCCAGCAGCCAATTCACTGGTTTAAGGCATGGCTACACCTTC. This sequence encodes CASSQFTGLRHGYTF. J is TRBJ1-2 and V is TRBV4-1; D is unresolved. The germline V gene has CDR1 MGHRA and CDR2 YSYEKL. The CDR3 covers 15 residues. V was trimmed by 2 bases and J by 6 bases, leaving 16 bases between them.

This clone was observed a single time. The chain has TRBV7-9 and TRBJ2-2; TRBD2 matches at 9 bases. Trimming cost V 3 bases and J 0 bases; bases outside gene matches: 8. The CDR3 extends over 18 amino acids. Per germline, CDR1 SEHNR and CDR2 FQNEAQ (reference sequence). In DNA, the CDR3 is TGTGCCAGCAGCTTTTTAGTAGCGGGAGTGGCGAACACCGGGGAGCTGTTTTTT. Translated: CASSFLVAGVANTGELFF.

The chain is built from TRBV9 and TRBJ1-1; D gene uncertain. The CDR3 spans 14 residues. Germline V lookup: CDR1 SGDLS, CDR2 YYNGEE. Trimming removed 2 bases from V and 4 bases from J, with 12 bases in between. CDR3 bases: TGTGCCAGCAGCGTGGACGGTGTGGGCACTGAAGCTTTCTTT. Translation gives CASSVDGVGTEAFF.